This TCR beta chain came from a study of shared clonotypes between healthy human individuals. Terminally differentiated effector memory CD45RA+ cells were excluded from the naive CD8 cells, which were CD45RO-negative and positively selected for CCR7. Generated by immunoSEQ multiplex PCR, the TCRdb table keeps only in-frame clones and is missing some. The table includes over 2,000,000 clones, roughly 93% detected once. The germline V gene has CDR1 SEHNR and CDR2 FQNEAQ (reference sequence). CDR3 length: 14 amino acids. The V and J ends lost 1 base and 4 bases respectively, with 8 bases between them. The chain is built from TRBV7-9 and TRBJ1-5; tentatively, D is TRBD1 (5 bases). The specimen was naive CD8+ T cells from PBMCs. The TCR was taken from a man aged 18-30 years in good health. Some clones in this sample may be carry-over from other donors' samples. The CDR3 DNA sequence: TGTGCCAGCAGCTTAGGGAACAGGAATCAGCCCCAGCATTTT. It yields the protein CASSLGNRNQPQHF.